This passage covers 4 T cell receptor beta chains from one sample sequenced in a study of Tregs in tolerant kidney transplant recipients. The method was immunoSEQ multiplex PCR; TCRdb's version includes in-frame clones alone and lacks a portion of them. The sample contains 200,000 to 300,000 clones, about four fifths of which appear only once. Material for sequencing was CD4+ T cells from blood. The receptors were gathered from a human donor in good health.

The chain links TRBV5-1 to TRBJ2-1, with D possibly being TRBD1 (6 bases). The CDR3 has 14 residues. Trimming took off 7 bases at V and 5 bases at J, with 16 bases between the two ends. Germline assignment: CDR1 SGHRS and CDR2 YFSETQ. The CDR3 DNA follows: TGCGCCAGCCTAGGGGGTTTGGGTAACAATGAGCAGTTCTTC. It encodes CASLGGLGNNEQFF. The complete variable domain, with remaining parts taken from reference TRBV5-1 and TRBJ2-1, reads KAGVTQTPRYLIKTRGQQVTLSCSPISGHRSVSWYQQTPGQGLQFLFEYFSETQRNKGNFPGRFSGRQFSNSRSEMNVSTLELGDSALYLCASLGGLGNNEQFFGPGTRLTVL.

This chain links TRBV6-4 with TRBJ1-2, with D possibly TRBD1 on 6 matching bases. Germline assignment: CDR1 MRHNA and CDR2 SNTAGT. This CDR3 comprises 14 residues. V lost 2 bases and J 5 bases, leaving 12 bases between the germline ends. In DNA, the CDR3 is TGTGCCAGCAGTGACGGGACACAGGGTTATGGCTACACCTTC. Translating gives CASSDGTQGYGYTF.

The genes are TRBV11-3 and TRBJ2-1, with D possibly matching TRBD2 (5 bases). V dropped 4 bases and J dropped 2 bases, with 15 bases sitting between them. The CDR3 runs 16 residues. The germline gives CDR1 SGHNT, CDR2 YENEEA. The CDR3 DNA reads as TGTGCCAGCAGCTCCCCCTTGCTAGCAGCCTACAATGAGCAGTTCTTC. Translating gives CASSSPLLAAYNEQFF.

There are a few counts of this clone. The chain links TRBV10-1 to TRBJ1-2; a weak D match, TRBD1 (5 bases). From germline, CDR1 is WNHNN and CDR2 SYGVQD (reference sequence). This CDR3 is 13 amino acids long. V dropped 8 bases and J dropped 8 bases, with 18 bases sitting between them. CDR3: CASSPGPQGGYTF. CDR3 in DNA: TGCGCCAGCTCACCGGGACCCCAAGGAGGCTACACCTTC.